The 12 T cell receptor beta chains below all came from one sample that was sequenced in a study of tumor-infiltrating lymphocytes in primary liver carcinoma. Making TCR beta cDNA involved approximately 480 ng total RNA and a constant-region primer. Libraries of TCR beta came from three nested multiplex PCR rounds with slightly modified ARM-PCR. Both of the initial two PCR rounds ran for approximately 11 cycles and employed TRBV1-TRBV30 forward primers alongside a C-beta reverse primer. TCRdb recomputed calls from the multiplex PCR reads with MiXCR, one row per CDR3 protein. The data show roughly 190,000 distinct CDR3 sequences, around 81% seen once. Co-extracting RNA and DNA was done with about 17-30 mg of unsorted bulk tissue as input. The sequenced sample consisted of tumor tissue from primary liver carcinoma. The receptor set was obtained from a man between 40 and 49 years old with primary liver carcinoma and hepatitis B virus infection.

V usage is TRBV29-1 and J usage is TRBJ2-2; 7 bases match TRBD2. The CDR3 runs to 15 residues. Germline assignment: CDR1 SQVTM and CDR2 ANQGSEA. With V trimmed by 4 bases and J by 14 bases, 19 bases remained unmatched. The CDR3 spells CSVGRPGGGTGGLFF. For the CDR3, the DNA is TGCAGCGTTGGTCGTCCGGGAGGTGGCACCGGGGGACTGTTTTTT.

This clonotype occurred once. One end of the junction varies from germline; a read error may be responsible. This rearrangement joins TRBV29-1 to TRBJ2-1, with 11 bases identical to TRBD2. The length of the CDR3 is 14 residues. Germline CDR1 and CDR2: SQVTM and ANQGSEA. Written as DNA, the CDR3 is TGCAACGTCCAGGGACTAGCGGTCTACAATGAGCAGTTCTTT. Its protein product is CNVQGLAVYNEQFF.

This clonotype appeared many times. CDR3 in amino acids: CAIKEASGSIEQFF. As DNA, the CDR3 is TGTGCCATCAAAGAGGCTAGCGGGAGTATTGAGCAGTTCTTC. The chain links TRBV10-3 to TRBJ2-1; 10 bases line up with TRBD2. The germline V gene has CDR1 ENHRY and CDR2 SYGVKD. The V gene end was trimmed by 7 bases and the J gene end by 9 bases; junction bases not matched to a gene: 9. This CDR3 region has 14 residues.

A remark on this clonotype: Given a much more abundant clone one base away, this may be a read error. This chain joins TRBV7-9 and TRBJ2-5; 8 bases are shared with TRBD2. The CDR3 sequence is 14 residues long. CDR1 is SEHNR, CDR2 FQNEAQ, per germline (reference sequence). J gave up 8 bases and V 1 base, and 6 bases lay outside the gene matches. CDR3 in DNA: TGTGCCAGCAGCTTAGTAGCGGGATTGGAAACCCAGTACTTC. It yields the protein CASSLVAGLETQYF.

V gene TRBV4-2 combines with J gene TRBJ1-2, with D hard to call. The CDR3 has 15 residues. Germline CDR1 is LGHNA and CDR2 is YNFKEQ. This CDR3 is CVRSQEVIGVGGYTF. CDR3 sequence (DNA): TGTGTCAGGAGCCAGGAAGTAATCGGGGTGGGCGGCTACACCTTC.

Points on this clonotype: The conserved final phenylalanine or tryptophan is absent from the CDR3, which likely points to a read error. V is TRBV7-9 and J is TRBJ1-2; no reliable D call. V lost 9 bases to trimming and J lost 8 bases, with 19 bases between them. Germline V gene lookup returns CDR1 SEHNR and CDR2 FQNEAQ (reference sequence). This CDR3 is built from 13 residues. The CDR3 DNA is TGTGCCAGTAGCCCGGACCCCTCTGTGGGCTACACCTTA. Its translation: CASSPDPSVGYTL.

The J gene is TRBJ2-7, the V gene TRBV4-1, with D possibly matching TRBD2 (6 bases). The V gene lost 0 bases and the J gene lost 9 bases, with 18 bases spanning the gap. The CDR3 length is 15 residues. Germline CDR1 and CDR2: MGHRA and YSYEKL. CDR3 residues: CASSQDMALAMTQYF. Here the CDR3 DNA reads TGCGCCAGCAGCCAAGATATGGCACTAGCCATGACGCAGTACTTC.

Note on this clonotype: One end of the junction varies from germline; a read error may be responsible. The V gene is TRBV11-3, the J gene TRBJ2-1; weak D call: TRBD1 (5 bases). The CDR3 contains 16 residues. CDR1 is SGHNT, CDR2 YENEEA, per germline. CDR3 bases: TGTGCCAGCAGCTTAGCTACTGGGGCATACTACACTGAGCAGTTCTTC. This encodes CASSLATGAYYTEQFF.

Comments on this clonotype: The junction does not match germline at one end; this may be a read error. V and J are TRBV7-9 and TRBJ2-5, with D perhaps TRBD1 (6 bases). The CDR3 has 15 amino acids. The V gene's germline CDR1 is SEHNR and CDR2 FQNEAQ (reference sequence). CDR3 in amino acids: CANSPLRTAQEAQYF. CDR3 bases: TGTGCCAACAGCCCCCTCCGGACAGCCCAAGAGGCCCAGTACTTC. The entire variable domain, with the rest obtained from reference TRBV7-9 and TRBJ2-5, is as follows: DTGVSQNPRHKITKRGQNVTFRCDPISEHNRLYWYRQTLGQGPEFLTYFQNEAQLEKSRLLSDRFSAERPKGSFSTLEIQRTEQGDSAMYLCANSPLRTAQEAQYFGPGTRLLVL.

Worth noting for this clonotype: Here the CDR3 omits its conserved ending phenylalanine or tryptophan, so a read error is the likely source. The V call is TRBV12-3 or TRBV12-4, the J call TRBJ2-3; a possible D gene is TRBD2 (5 bases). V lost 1 base and J 3 bases, leaving 14 bases between the germline ends. The CDR3 runs 16 residues. CDR3 sequence: CASSLDSSWSTDTQYC. CDR3 DNA: TGTGCCAGCAGTTTAGATTCTAGCTGGAGTACAGATACGCAGTATTGT.

As to this clonotype: The CDR3 carries no conserved terminal phenylalanine or tryptophan, so it likely arises from a read error. The CDR3 sequence is CSVGTSAANTEELFS. CDR3 DNA: TGCAGCGTTGGGACTAGCGCGGCGAACACCGAGGAACTGTTTTCT. V gene TRBV29-1 combines with J gene TRBJ2-2; the match to TRBD2 covers 9 bases. Germline V CDR1 and CDR2: SQVTM, ANQGSEA. The ends lost 4 bases at V and 14 bases at J; junction bases unmatched: 17. The CDR3 sequence is 15 residues long.

This clonotype has a single count. The chain joins TRBV11-1 to TRBJ2-7; possibly TRBD1 for D (5 bases). Germline assignment: CDR1 SGHAT and CDR2 FQDESV (reference sequence). The length of the CDR3 is 12 residues. Trimming removed 5 bases at V and 8 bases at J, with 13 bases between. This chain's CDR3 is CASSLDSYKQYF. The CDR3 DNA sequence: TGTGCCAGCAGCCTAGACAGCTATAAGCAGTACTTC.